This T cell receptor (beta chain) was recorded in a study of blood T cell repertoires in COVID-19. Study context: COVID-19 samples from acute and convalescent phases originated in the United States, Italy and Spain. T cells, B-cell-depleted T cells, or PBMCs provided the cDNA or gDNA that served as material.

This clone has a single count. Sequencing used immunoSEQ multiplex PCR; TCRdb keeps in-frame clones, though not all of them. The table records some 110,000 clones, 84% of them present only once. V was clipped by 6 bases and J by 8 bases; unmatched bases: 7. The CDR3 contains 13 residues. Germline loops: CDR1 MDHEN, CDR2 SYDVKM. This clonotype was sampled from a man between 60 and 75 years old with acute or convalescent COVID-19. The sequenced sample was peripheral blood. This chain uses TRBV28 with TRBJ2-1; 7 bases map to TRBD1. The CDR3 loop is CASRRQGGDEQFF. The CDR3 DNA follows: TGTGCCAGCAGGCGACAGGGTGGAGATGAGCAGTTCTTC.